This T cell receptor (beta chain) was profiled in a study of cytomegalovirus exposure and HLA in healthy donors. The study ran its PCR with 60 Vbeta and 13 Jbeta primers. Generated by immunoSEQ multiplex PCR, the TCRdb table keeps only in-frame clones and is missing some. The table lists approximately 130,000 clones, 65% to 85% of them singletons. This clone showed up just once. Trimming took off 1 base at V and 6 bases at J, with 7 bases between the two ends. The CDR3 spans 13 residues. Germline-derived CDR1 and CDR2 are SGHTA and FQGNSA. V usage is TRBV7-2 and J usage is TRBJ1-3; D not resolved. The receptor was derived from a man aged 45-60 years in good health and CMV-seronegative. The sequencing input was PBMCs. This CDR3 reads CASSLGPVNTIYF. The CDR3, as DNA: TGTGCCAGCAGCTTAGGTCCGGTAAACACCATATATTTT.